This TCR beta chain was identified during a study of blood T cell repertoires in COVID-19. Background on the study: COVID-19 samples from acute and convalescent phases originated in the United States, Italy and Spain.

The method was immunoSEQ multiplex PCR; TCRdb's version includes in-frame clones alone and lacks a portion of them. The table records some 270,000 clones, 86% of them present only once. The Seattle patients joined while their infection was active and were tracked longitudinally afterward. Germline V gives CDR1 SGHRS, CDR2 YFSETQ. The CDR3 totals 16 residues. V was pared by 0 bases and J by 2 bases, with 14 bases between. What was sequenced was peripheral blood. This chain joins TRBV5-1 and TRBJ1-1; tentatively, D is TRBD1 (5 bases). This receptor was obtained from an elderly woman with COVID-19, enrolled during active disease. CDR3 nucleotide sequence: TGCGCCAGCAGCTTGGATTTAAGGGGTGTAAACACTGAAGCTTTCTTT. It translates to CASSLDLRGVNTEAFF.